This T cell receptor beta chain originates from a study of identical twins. Germline V gene data show CDR1 as SGHNT and CDR2 as YYREEE (reference sequence). CDR3 size: 14 residues. The V end was cut by 7 bases, the J end by 5 bases, with 18 bases between. TCRdb re-derived calls from the 5' RACE reads in MiXCR, one entry per CDR3 protein. The table shows fewer than 350,000 distinct CDR3 sequences, with more than 6.5% occurring only once. These data were also filed under a second study, of yellow fever vaccine responses in identical twins.

The sample taken for sequencing was memory (CD45RO+) T cells sorted from blood. The chain is built from TRBV5-4 and TRBJ2-5; D possibly uses TRBD1 or TRBD2 (6 bases each). The origin of this receptor is a woman aged 18 to 35 in good health. The DNA for the CDR3 is TGTGCCAGCGGGGAGAAGAGGGGGAGGGAGACCCAGTACTTC. Protein: CASGEKRGRETQYF.